These 31 T cell receptor beta chains came from one sample sequenced in a study of blood T cell repertoires in COVID-19 (dated by TCRdb to about 2020). The receptor library was made with the immunoSEQ multiplex PCR assay. TCRdb retrieved this table from immuneACCESS and kept in-frame rearrangements only. Not all clones are present; in checked studies, unresolved V genes account for under half, and no reason is known for the remainder. The sample table records some 100,000 clones; around 92% of these occur just once. Around 6% of the sample is held by the ten biggest clonotypes. The sample comprised peripheral blood. The receptors derive from a man aged 50-60 years with active COVID-19.

CDR3 region: CASSYSQRLTYNEQFF. The CDR3 DNA follows: TGTGCCAGCAGTTACTCCCAGCGCCTCACCTACAATGAGCAGTTCTTC. The chain has TRBV6-5 and TRBJ2-1; D is ambiguous. The V end lost 0 bases, the J end lost 2 bases, and 11 bases lay between the germline ends. This CDR3 has 16 amino acids. Per germline, CDR1 MNHEY and CDR2 SVGAGI.

The chain carries TRBV19 and TRBJ2-1, with a possible D match to TRBD1 (6 bases). CDR1 LNHDA and CDR2 SQIVND come from the germline V gene (reference sequence). Trimming stripped 7 bases from V and 3 bases from J, with 19 bases between. CDR3 length: 16 residues. CDR3 DNA sequence: TGTGCCAGTAAGGTCCAGGGGCCCGGCGGCTACAATGAGCAGTTCTTC. It codes for CASKVQGPGGYNEQFF.

The V call is TRBV19, the J call TRBJ1-1; D may be TRBD1 (5 bases). V was pared by 7 bases and J by 3 bases, with 24 bases between. The CDR3 runs 17 residues. Germline-derived CDR1 and CDR2 are LNHDA and SQIVND (reference sequence). The CDR3: CASTSLTDTRRDTEAFF. As DNA, the CDR3 is TGTGCCAGTACCTCCCTAACGGACACCCGGAGGGACACTGAAGCTTTCTTT. The full variable domain, rest sourced from reference TRBV19 and TRBJ1-1, is DGGITQSPKYLFRKEGQNVTLSCEQNLNHDAMYWYRQDPGQGLRLIYYSQIVNDFQKGDIAEGYSVSREKKESFPLTVTSAQKNPTAFYLCASTSLTDTRRDTEAFFGQGTRLTVV.

V gene TRBV6-1 combines with J gene TRBJ2-5; D is perhaps TRBD1 (7 bases). Germline CDR1 is MNHNS and CDR2 is SASEGT. The CDR3 has 17 residues. V lost 0 bases and J lost 2, with 16 bases in between. The CDR3, as DNA: TGTGCCAGCAGTGAAGCGCATTTGCAGGGGGGACAAGAGACCCAGTACTTC. Translation gives CASSEAHLQGGQETQYF.

The chain recombines TRBV6-5 with TRBJ1-2, with D hard to call. This CDR3 has 10 residues. The germline V gene encodes CDR1 MNHEY and CDR2 SVGAGI. Trimming cost V 6 bases and J 8 bases, with 7 bases left between them. The CDR3 bases are TGTGCCAGCAGCCTTGTGGGCTACACCTTC. It encodes CASSLVGYTF.

V and J are TRBV27 and TRBJ2-1, with 9 bases that match TRBD2. This CDR3 has 16 amino acids. Germline CDR1 reads MNHEY; CDR2 reads SMNVEV (reference sequence). Trimming took 8 bases from V and 4 from J; bases not matched to a gene: 12. The CDR3, as DNA: TGTGCCAGCTCATTGGGAGGGACTAGCCGTTACAATGAGCAGTTCTTC. Protein sequence: CASSLGGTSRYNEQFF.

DNA for the CDR3: TGTGCCAGTACCGGCGTCCCCCGGGTACGGGACACAGATACGCAGTATTTT. Protein sequence: CASTGVPRVRDTDTQYF. J is TRBJ2-3 and V is TRBV19, with TRBD2 as a possible D gene (5 bases). The CDR3 has 17 residues. Trimming removed 7 bases from V and 2 bases from J, with 22 bases in between. Germline loops: CDR1 LNHDA, CDR2 SQIVND (reference sequence).

The rearrangement joins TRBV10-3 to TRBJ2-2; TRBD2 matches 11 bases. Germline loops: CDR1 ENHRY, CDR2 SYGVKD. The CDR3 consists of 18 residues. V trimming: 3 bases; J trimming: 3 bases; junction bases outside the gene matches: 9. CDR3 sequence (DNA): TGTGCCATCAGTGACCTAGCGGGAGGCACCAAGGACACCGGGGAGCTGTTTTTT. The encoded protein is CAISDLAGGTKDTGELFF.

The genes are TRBV18 and TRBJ2-5, with 7 bases that match TRBD1. Germline CDR1 reads KGHSH; CDR2 reads LQKENI. The CDR3 is made up of 15 amino acids. With 4 bases clipped from V and 1 base from J, the junction kept 6 bases outside the gene matches. In DNA, the CDR3 is TGTGCCAGCTCACTACGACAGGGCGTCCAAGAGACCCAGTACTTC. Translation gives CASSLRQGVQETQYF. Combining the CDR3 with reference TRBV18 and TRBJ2-5 gives the whole variable domain NAGVMQNPRHLVRRRGQEARLRCSPMKGHSHVYWYRQLPEEGLKFMVYLQKENIIDESGMPKERFSAEFPKEGPSILRIQQVVRGDSAAYFCASSLRQGVQETQYFGPGTRLLVL.

The V and J genes are TRBV3-1 (or the pseudogene TRBV3-2) and TRBJ2-1, with 9 bases identical to TRBD1. CDR1 and CDR2 (germline): LGHDT, YNNKEL (reference sequence). The CDR3 contains 17 residues. J was trimmed by 7 bases and V by 4 bases; bases with no gene match: 14. CDR3 amino acids: CASSRVEGTGKVNEQFF. The CDR3 DNA sequence: TGTGCCAGCAGCCGCGTGGAAGGGACAGGGAAGGTGAATGAGCAGTTCTTC.

In DNA, the CDR3 is TGTGCCAGCAGTCACCAGGCAGATACGCAGTATTTT. Translation: CASSHQADTQYF. V and J are TRBV5-6 and TRBJ2-3; D is uncertain. This CDR3 region has 12 residues. Trimming took off 5 bases at V and 4 bases at J, with 8 bases between the two ends. Germline CDR1 and CDR2: SGHDT and YYEEEE.

The chain couples TRBV28 to TRBJ1-4, with TRBD1 matching over 10 bases. J gave up 0 bases and V 5 bases, and 9 bases lay outside the gene matches. The CDR3 spans 18 residues. CDR1 is MDHEN, CDR2 SYDVKM, per germline. The CDR3 bases are TGTGCCAGCAGTCCTCCGGGACAGGGGTTTGCAACTAATGAAAAACTGTTTTTT. Amino acid sequence: CASSPPGQGFATNEKLFF.

V gene TRBV14 combines with J gene TRBJ2-2, with a possible D match to TRBD1 (7 bases). Trimming took off 4 bases at V and 6 bases at J, with 12 bases between the two ends. CDR1 and CDR2 (germline): SGHDN, FVKESK. This CDR3 has 14 residues. CDR3 region: CASSLAGGSGELFF. DNA for the CDR3: TGTGCCAGCAGCCTGGCAGGGGGGTCCGGGGAGCTGTTTTTT.

The gene calls are TRBV5-1 and TRBJ1-2; tentative D call: TRBD1 (5 bases). The CDR3 has 13 amino acids. The V gene lost 4 bases and the J gene lost 3 bases, with 10 bases spanning the gap. Germline CDR1 and CDR2: SGHRS and YFSETQ. The CDR3 DNA follows: TGCGCCAGCAGCACCGACAGATACTATGGCTACACCTTC. This translates into CASSTDRYYGYTF.

This chain joins TRBV4-1 and TRBJ2-7, with D possibly TRBD2 on 6 matching bases. V dropped 0 bases and J dropped 8 bases, with 17 bases sitting between them. The germline V gene has CDR1 MGHRA and CDR2 YSYEKL. The CDR3 sequence is 15 residues long. Here the CDR3 reads CASSQEGVGGLKQYF. CDR3 nucleotide sequence: TGCGCCAGCAGCCAAGAGGGCGTCGGGGGTTTGAAGCAGTACTTC.

J is TRBJ1-1 and V is TRBV29-1; tentatively, D is TRBD1 (6 bases). V was pared by 4 bases and J by 11 bases, with 14 bases between. Germline V gene lookup returns CDR1 SQVTM and CDR2 ANQGSEA. This CDR3 contains 11 residues. In nucleotides, the CDR3 is TGCAGCGTTGCCCAGACAGGAGAGGCTTTCTTT. Translating gives CSVAQTGEAFF.

The chain has TRBV6-1 and TRBJ2-7; possibly TRBD1 for D (6 bases). The CDR3 spans 13 residues. The germline V gene encodes CDR1 MNHNS and CDR2 SASEGT. V shed 2 bases and J shed 4 bases, with 9 bases lying between them. The CDR3 here is CASSEPGQYEQYF. The CDR3 DNA reads TGTGCCAGCAGTGAACCGGGACAATACGAGCAGTACTTC.

The gene calls are TRBV10-1 and TRBJ2-1; 12 bases line up with TRBD2. With V trimmed by 6 bases and J by 9 bases, 9 bases remained unmatched. The CDR3 contains 15 residues. Germline CDR1 reads WNHNN; CDR2 reads SYGVQD (reference sequence). Written as DNA, the CDR3 is TGCGCCAGCAGCTTGACTAGCGGGAGTATTGGTGAGCAGTTCTTC. Protein: CASSLTSGSIGEQFF.

The gene calls are TRBV19 and TRBJ1-1; D unclear. CDR3 length equals 17 residues. The germline CDR1 and CDR2 sequences are LNHDA and SQIVND (reference sequence). V lost 8 bases to trimming and J lost 5 bases, with 27 bases between them. This CDR3 reads CASPASGRPKMETEAFF. The CDR3 bases are TGTGCCAGTCCCGCCAGCGGACGACCAAAAATGGAGACTGAAGCTTTCTTT.

The chain employs TRBV19 and TRBJ1-3; D unresolved. The CDR3 length is 13 residues. Germline V CDR1 and CDR2: LNHDA, SQIVND (reference sequence). V was cut by 3 bases and J by 0 bases, with 3 bases left in between. The CDR3 region has the DNA TGTGCCAGTAGTATCGGCTCTGGAAACACCATATATTTT. It encodes CASSIGSGNTIYF.

The rearrangement uses TRBV19 and TRBJ2-5; TRBD1 might be the D (6 bases). CDR1 is LNHDA, CDR2 SQIVND, per germline (reference sequence). V was clipped by 3 bases and J by 5 bases, with 10 bases between them. The CDR3 runs to 13 residues. CDR3 in DNA: TGTGCCAGTAGTATGTCCAGGGGTGAGACCCAGTACTTC. It is translated as CASSMSRGETQYF.

The J gene is TRBJ2-7, the V gene TRBV12-3 or TRBV12-4, with D unresolved. The CDR3 sequence is 13 residues long. Trimming removed 3 bases from V and 1 base from J, with 7 bases in between. The chain's CDR3 is CASSFGVSYEQYF. In DNA, the CDR3 is TGTGCCAGCAGTTTCGGTGTTTCCTACGAGCAGTACTTC.

The chain combines TRBV30 with TRBJ1-1, with 8 nucleotides matching TRBD1. Germline V gives CDR1 GTSNPN, CDR2 SVGIG (reference sequence). The CDR3 consists of 14 residues. Trimming took 4 bases from V and 1 from J; bases not matched to a gene: 5. CDR3 protein: CAWTLGQGNTEAFF. The CDR3 DNA follows: TGTGCCTGGACTCTAGGACAGGGGAACACTGAAGCTTTCTTT.

The chain is built from TRBV6-5 and TRBJ2-1; the D gene is possibly TRBD1 (6 bases). Trimming cost V 10 bases and J 6 bases, with 19 bases left between them. Germline-derived CDR1 and CDR2 are MNHEY and SVGAGI. This CDR3 contains 14 residues. The CDR3, as DNA: TGTGCCACCGGGACCTGGACAGTTTTCAATGAGCAGTTCTTC. It encodes CATGTWTVFNEQFF.

The genes are TRBV28 and TRBJ1-3; no firm D call. The V and J ends lost 1 base and 4 bases respectively, with 14 bases between them. In germline, CDR1 is MDHEN, CDR2 SYDVKM. The CDR3 spans 16 residues. DNA of the CDR3: TGTGCCAGCAGTTTATTAACTGAGGGAGACGGAAACACCATATATTTT. It encodes CASSLLTEGDGNTIYF.

The V call is TRBV28, the J call TRBJ1-1, with D unclear. The CDR3 is 15 amino acids. Germline V gene lookup returns CDR1 MDHEN and CDR2 SYDVKM. Trimming took 5 bases from V and 0 from J, leaving 13 bases between them. Written as DNA, the CDR3 is TGTGCCAGCAGTAAACTGACACCCTTGAACACTGAAGCTTTCTTT. Translation: CASSKLTPLNTEAFF.

This clone was seen a single time. The V and J genes are TRBV6-2 or TRBV6-3 and TRBJ2-3; D remains unclear. V dropped 6 bases and J dropped 6 bases, with 19 bases sitting between them. The germline gives CDR1 MNHEY, CDR2 SVGEGT. The CDR3 sequence is 15 residues long. Here the CDR3 reads CASSRGGISTDTQYF. In DNA, the CDR3 is TGTGCCAGCAGCCGAGGCGGTATATCTACGGATACGCAGTATTTT.

The V gene is TRBV11-2, the J gene TRBJ1-1, with D unclear. The length of the CDR3 is 15 residues. Germline V lookup: CDR1 SGHAT, CDR2 FQNNGV. V was clipped by 4 bases and J by 3 bases, with 15 bases between them. DNA for the CDR3: TGTGCCAGCAGCTCCCCTAGGAAACACGACACTGAAGCTTTCTTT. Translating gives CASSSPRKHDTEAFF.

The chain couples TRBV18 to TRBJ2-2; no reliable D call. Looked up from germline, CDR1 is KGHSH and CDR2 is LQKENI. This CDR3 comprises 16 residues. V was clipped by 2 bases and J by 0 bases, with 10 bases between them. The CDR3 reads CASSPDYAANTGELFF. The CDR3, as DNA: TGTGCCAGCTCACCAGATTACGCAGCGAACACCGGGGAGCTGTTTTTT.

J is TRBJ2-7 and V is TRBV28, with TRBD2 matching over 14 bases. The CDR3 covers 16 residues. CDR1 MDHEN and CDR2 SYDVKM come from the germline V gene. The trim removed 4 bases at V and 1 base at J, leaving 3 bases unmatched. In DNA, the CDR3 is TGTGCCAGCAGTTCAGGACTAGCGGGAGGTTCCTACGAGCAGTACTTC. This gives the protein CASSSGLAGGSYEQYF.

The chain joins TRBV6-5 to TRBJ2-7; 9 positions match TRBD1. This CDR3 has 12 residues. V lost 7 bases to trimming and J lost 6 bases; unmatched junction nucleotides: 4. The germline V gene encodes CDR1 MNHEY and CDR2 SVGAGI. In nucleotides, the CDR3 is TGTGCCAGCACCGGGACAGGGTTCGAGCAGTACTTC. Translation gives CASTGTGFEQYF.